This T cell receptor beta chain was sequenced during a study of cytomegalovirus exposure and HLA in healthy donors. V was clipped by 7 bases and J by 0 bases, with 12 bases between them. Per germline, CDR1 SGHTA and CDR2 FQGNSA. There are 14 residues in the CDR3. With regard to this clone: Its matching antigen is unknown.

Findings and limits, study-wide: A few chains linked to CMV were shown in vitro to be specific for CMV antigens. Published work reported that the classifier diagnosed cytomegalovirus status with high specificity and sensitivity.

Amplification used 60 Vbeta primers and 13 Jbeta primers. TCRdb keeps only in-frame clones here, not all; method: immunoSEQ multiplex PCR. Here the sample spans 85,000 to 100,000 clones, under 85% being singletons. This TCR came from a man between 45 and 60 years old in good health and CMV-seropositive. Sequenced: PBMCs. This sequence joins TRBV7-2 and TRBJ1-1; D remains unclear. CDR3 residues: CASNPPGLNTEAFF. The CDR3 DNA is TGTGCCAGCAACCCACCGGGTTTGAACACTGAAGCTTTCTTT. Full variable domain (outside the CDR3, taken from reference TRBV7-2 and TRBJ1-1): GAGVSQSPSNKVTEKGKDVELRCDPISGHTALYWYRQSLGQGLEFLIYFQGNSAPDKSGLPSDRFSAERTGGSVSTLTIQRTQQEDSAVYLCASNPPGLNTEAFFGQGTRLTVV.